Below are 25 T cell receptor beta chains sequenced from a single sample in a study of T-cell reconstitution after alpha-beta-depleted transplantation in children. Unique molecular identifiers were incorporated into the prepared TCRbeta library. MiXCR, applied by TCRdb to the PCR reads, yields one record per CDR3 protein. This sample has 250,000 or so distinct CDR3 sequences; roughly a quarter occur once, and the top ten carry around 4.8%. This material consisted of PBMCs, mostly from graft donor cells, taken 360 days after TCRalphabeta/CD19-depleted stem cell transplant. The source is a female patient aged 2-10 years who had a stem cell transplant for congenital amegakaryocytic thrombocytopenia, so the T cells may come from the graft donor.

This clonotype was recorded a few times. The rearrangement uses TRBV4-1 and TRBJ2-1; D ambiguous. CDR3 length: 14 residues. V lost 1 base, J lost 8 bases, and 12 bases lay in between. In germline, CDR1 is MGHRA, CDR2 YSYEKL. The DNA for the CDR3 is TGCGCCAGCAGCCAAGTTACCCGTAACCATGAGCAGTTCTTC. It specifies CASSQVTRNHEQFF.

This clonotype has only a few counts. The chain has TRBV15 and TRBJ2-7, with 8 nucleotides matching TRBD2. Germline CDR1 LNHNV, CDR2 YYDKDF (reference sequence). The CDR3 totals 17 residues. Trimming took 1 base from V and 5 from J; bases not matched to a gene: 13. CDR3 in DNA: TGTGCCACCAGCAGAGCACTCCGTCTAGCGGGTAGGGACGAGCAGTACTTC. Protein: CATSRALRLAGRDEQYF.

This clonotype showed up just a few times. The V gene is TRBV4-1, the J gene TRBJ2-1; D gene uncertain. The V end lost 1 base, the J end lost 5 bases, and 12 bases lay between the germline ends. The CDR3 is made up of 15 amino acids. Germline assignment: CDR1 MGHRA and CDR2 YSYEKL. In nucleotides, the CDR3 is TGCGCCAGCAGCCAAGGGTTAGACACCAACAATGAGCAGTTCTTC. Amino acids: CASSQGLDTNNEQFF.

This clonotype has only a few counts. The CDR3 spells CASSQDRTQETQYF. DNA of the CDR3: TGCGCCAGCAGCCAAGACAGAACTCAAGAGACCCAGTACTTC. The J gene is TRBJ2-5, the V gene TRBV4-3; no definite D call. Germline values: CDR1 LGHNA, CDR2 YSLEER. The CDR3 contains 14 residues. V lost 0 bases, J lost 2 bases, and 7 bases lay in between.

A few counts support this clonotype. The CDR3 is CASSDPGTSKWNEQFF. In DNA form, the CDR3 reads TGTGCCAGCAGCGACCCCGGGACTAGCAAGTGGAATGAGCAGTTCTTC. The chain joins TRBV11-2 to TRBJ2-1; 9 positions agree with TRBD2. CDR1 is SGHAT and CDR2 is FQNNGV in the germline V gene. The CDR3 spans 16 residues. V shed 5 bases, J shed 7 bases, and the junction held 12 bases outside the gene matches.

The chain uses TRBV30 and TRBJ1-1, with no clear D. The CDR3 is made up of 12 amino acids. Per the germline V gene, CDR1 is GTSNPN and CDR2 is SVGIG (reference sequence). V shed 0 bases and J shed 3 bases, with 5 bases lying between them. The CDR3 region is CAWSVLDTEAFF. For the CDR3, the DNA is TGTGCCTGGAGTGTACTGGACACTGAAGCTTTCTTT.

V and J are TRBV5-6 and TRBJ2-7; D uncertain. There are 14 residues in the CDR3. The V end lost 1 base, the J end lost 3 bases, and 11 bases lay between the germline ends. The germline V gene has CDR1 SGHDT and CDR2 YYEEEE. CDR3 sequence (DNA): TGTGCCAGCAGCTTGTTTGAGGCCCACTACGAGCAGTACTTC. This translates into CASSLFEAHYEQYF.

The V and J genes are TRBV20-1 and TRBJ2-5; D is unclear. V was clipped by 3 bases and J by 0 bases, with 8 bases between them. The CDR3 is 13 residues long. CDR1 and CDR2 from the germline V gene are DFQATT and SNEGSKA (reference sequence). The DNA for the CDR3 is TGCAGTGCTAGTCCAGTGTACCAAGAGACCCAGTACTTC. It encodes CSASPVYQETQYF.

The genes are TRBV27 and TRBJ2-7, with D possibly matching TRBD1 (6 bases). CDR1 and CDR2 from the germline V gene are MNHEY and SMNVEV (reference sequence). The CDR3 consists of 15 residues. The V gene lost 2 bases and the J gene lost 3 bases, with 14 bases spanning the gap. The CDR3 DNA reads TGTGCCAGCAGTTTAAGGGGGACGGAGGACTACGAGCAGTACTTC. It specifies CASSLRGTEDYEQYF.

The chain has TRBV29-1 and TRBJ2-2; D is undetermined. V was trimmed by 3 bases and J by 2 bases, leaving 10 bases between them. This CDR3 is built from 14 residues. In germline, CDR1 is SQVTM, CDR2 ANQGSEA. The CDR3 DNA is TGCAGCGTTGAGGTGCAAGCCAACACCGGGGAGCTGTTTTTT. Translating it yields CSVEVQANTGELFF.

This clonotype came up a few times. J is TRBJ2-5 and V is TRBV12-3 or TRBV12-4, with D tentatively TRBD1 or TRBD2 (5 bases each). V was trimmed by 7 bases and J by 1 base, leaving 10 bases between them. The CDR3 runs to 13 residues. The DNA of the CDR3 is TGTGCCAGCACCCGGGGCCGCCAAGAGACCCAGTACTTC. Amino acids: CASTRGRQETQYF.

The table lists this clonotype with a few counts. The chain has TRBV5-1 and TRBJ2-2, with D possibly being TRBD2 (5 bases). From germline, CDR1 is SGHRS and CDR2 YFSETQ. The germline V and J ends were trimmed by 0 bases and 4 bases, with 13 bases remaining between them. The CDR3 length is 16 residues. CDR3 coding DNA: TGCGCCAGCAGCTTGGAAGGTAGCGTTTTCACCGGGGAGCTGTTTTTT. Translation: CASSLEGSVFTGELFF.

This clonotype was observed at least ten times. The V gene is TRBV2, the J gene TRBJ2-2; D gene ambiguous. The germline V gene has CDR1 SNHLY and CDR2 FYNNEI. The CDR3 has 13 residues. The ends were cut back, 9 bases at V and 4 bases at J, with 12 bases in the middle. The CDR3 bases are TGTGCCAGTTCCATAGGGATCACCGGGGAGCTGTTTTTT. Protein sequence: CASSIGITGELFF.

J is TRBJ1-1 and V is TRBV9, with 7 bases matching TRBD1. Germline V gives CDR1 SGDLS, CDR2 YYNGEE. V shed 7 bases and J 0 bases; nucleotides not matched to a gene: 9. This CDR3 has 15 residues. The CDR3 sequence is CASSLWDSMNTEAFF. In DNA, the CDR3 is TGTGCCAGCTCCTTGTGGGACAGCATGAACACTGAAGCTTTCTTT.

The chain is built from TRBV10-3 and TRBJ1-2; D uncertain. The V gene's germline CDR1 is ENHRY and CDR2 SYGVKD. Deletions cut 10 bases from V and 2 bases from J, with 17 bases between. This CDR3 is 14 amino acids long. The CDR3 sequence: CATFKKGQNYGYTF. CDR3 bases: TGTGCCACCTTCAAAAAGGGCCAGAACTATGGCTACACCTTC.

This clonotype has more than one count but fewer than ten. This chain joins TRBV2 and TRBJ2-3, with 14 positions matching TRBD2. The CDR3 is 20 amino acids. Looked up from germline, CDR1 is SNHLY and CDR2 is FYNNEI. V shed 5 bases, J shed 1 base, and the junction held 14 bases outside the gene matches. Here the CDR3 DNA reads TGTGCCAGCAGTTCAGGGACTAGCGGGAGCCACGAGGGTCGCACAGATACGCAGTATTTT. This encodes CASSSGTSGSHEGRTDTQYF.

This chain connects TRBV18 to TRBJ2-5; tentatively, D is TRBD2 (7 bases). The CDR3 spans 16 residues. Between the trimmed V and J ends, which lost 2 bases and 1 base, there was a span of 14 bases. Germline CDR1 and CDR2: KGHSH and LQKENI. The chain's CDR3 is CASSPTRGGIQETQYF. The CDR3 DNA reads as TGTGCCAGCTCACCAACGAGGGGGGGGATCCAAGAGACCCAGTACTTC.

This clonotype was recorded a few times. The chain carries TRBV29-1 and TRBJ2-7, with D possibly being TRBD1 or TRBD2 (5 bases each). Germline V gene sequence: CDR1 SQVTM, CDR2 ANQGSEA. The CDR3 extends over 13 amino acids. V lost 7 bases and J 1 base, leaving 14 bases between the germline ends. DNA for the CDR3: TGCAGCGCTCGGGACCCCCTTTCCTACGAGCAGTACTTC. This codes for CSARDPLSYEQYF.

This clonotype showed up just once. The gene calls are TRBV24-1 and TRBJ1-1; D call uncertain. Germline V gene data show CDR1 as KGHDR and CDR2 as SFDVKD. The CDR3 has 13 residues. V lost 1 base, J lost 1 base, and 3 bases lay in between. CDR3 sequence: CATSDFQNTEAFF. The DNA of the CDR3 is TGTGCCACCAGTGATTTTCAGAACACTGAAGCTTTCTTT.

The chain joins TRBV10-3 to TRBJ2-7, with 7 bases that match TRBD2. CDR1 ENHRY and CDR2 SYGVKD come from the germline V gene. V lost 2 bases to trimming and J lost 3 bases; unmatched junction nucleotides: 7. The CDR3 extends over 15 amino acids. CDR3 in DNA: TGTGCCATCAGTGAGAACCCGGGAGGAGGCTACGAGCAGTACTTC. Translated: CAISENPGGGYEQYF.

The chain has TRBV12-3 or TRBV12-4 and TRBJ2-5; 12 bases map to TRBD2. The length of the CDR3 is 16 residues. Losses at the gene ends were 3 bases for V and 2 bases for J; bases not matched to a gene: 4. The CDR3 DNA sequence: TGTGCCAGCAGTTTGTCGACTAGCGGGGGACAAGAGACCCAGTACTTC. Encoded protein: CASSLSTSGGQETQYF.

This chain connects TRBV20-1 to TRBJ2-3; 7 bases align to TRBD1. Germline V lookup: CDR1 DFQATT, CDR2 SNEGSKA (reference sequence). V was clipped by 1 base and J by 1 base; unmatched bases: 2. This CDR3 region has 14 residues. Written as DNA, the CDR3 is TGCAGTGCTAGAGGACAGGGCGGCACAGATACGCAGTATTTT. Encoded protein: CSARGQGGTDTQYF.

V usage is TRBV12-3 or TRBV12-4 and J usage is TRBJ2-3, with TRBD2 identical over 10 bases. This CDR3 comprises 20 residues. V lost 5 bases, J lost 0 bases, and 17 bases stayed unmatched. DNA for the CDR3: TGTGCCAGCAGTAGACTAAGACTAGCGGGCCGGGCTACTAGCACAGATACGCAGTATTTT. It encodes CASSRLRLAGRATSTDTQYF.

This clonotype showed up many times. CDR3 residues: CASSLDPRTAGELFF. The CDR3 DNA sequence: TGTGCCAGCAGTTTAGACCCGAGGACAGCCGGGGAGCTGTTTTTT. The chain joins TRBV12-3 or TRBV12-4 to TRBJ2-2, with D tentatively TRBD1 (6 bases). V was trimmed by 1 base and J by 6 bases, leaving 12 bases between them. The CDR3 extends over 15 amino acids.

On this clonotype: Given the absence of the conserved phenylalanine or tryptophan at the CDR3 end, a read error is likely. This sequence joins TRBV6-7 and TRBJ2-1; 16 bases fit TRBD2. TRBV6-7 is labeled an ORF, and its function is uncertain. The CDR3 has 18 amino acids. V gave up 5 bases and J gave up 8 bases; unmatched junction bases: 12. CDR3 residues: CASSTPGTSGGAGDEQFL. The CDR3 nucleotides read TGTGCCAGCAGTACTCCCGGGACTAGCGGGGGGGCCGGGGATGAGCAGTTCCTC.